The 20 T cell receptor beta chains listed next were all sequenced from one sample in a study of blood T cells in healthy people across ages. Through a sample-barcoded 5' primer and a J-beta primer mix, a second PCR was run for roughly 7 to 12 cycles. One entry per CDR3 protein results from TCRdb running MiXCR on the 5' RACE reads. The sample yields more than 600,000 distinct CDR3 sequences, roughly 25% seen once. This same sample was also part of a study on T cells of mothers and their children.

The specimen was blood. The source is a boy aged 10-17 years in good health.

The J gene is TRBJ2-4, the V gene TRBV7-9; TRBD1 might be the D (6 bases). The V end lost 6 bases, the J end lost 9 bases, and 21 bases lay between the germline ends. This CDR3 is 15 amino acids long. In germline, CDR1 is SEHNR, CDR2 FQNEAQ (reference sequence). The CDR3 DNA reads as TGTGCCAGCAGTTTTACAGGGATGGGGAGCAGCATTCAGTACTTC. Protein product: CASSFTGMGSSIQYF. The full variable domain, rest sourced from reference TRBV7-9 and TRBJ2-4, is DTGVSQNPRHKITKRGQNVTFRCDPISEHNRLYWYRQTLGQGPEFLTYFQNEAQLEKSRLLSDRFSAERPKGSFSTLEIQRTEQGDSAMYLCASSFTGMGSSIQYFGAGTRLSVL.

The count of this clonotype is one. The gene calls are TRBV5-1 and TRBJ2-5, with 9 nucleotides matching TRBD2. The DNA end is more similar to TRBJ2-1, so the J call may be wrong. The CDR3 length is 18 residues. CDR1 and CDR2 (germline): SGHRS, YFSETQ. CDR3 DNA: TGCGCCAGCAGCTTGGAAGGGGGACTAGCCCCCTCCTACAATGAGCAGTTCTTC. It yields the protein CASSLEGGLAPSYNEQFF.

This clonotype was counted a few times. This chain uses TRBV6-2 or TRBV6-3 with TRBJ2-5, with D perhaps given as TRBD1 or TRBD2 (6 bases each). The J call could be wrong; TRBJ2-7 is a better fit for the DNA end. In germline, CDR1 is MNHEY, CDR2 SVGEGT. The length of the CDR3 is 15 residues. CDR3 sequence reads: CASNPPTGASYEQYF. The CDR3 DNA reads as TGTGCCAGCAATCCGCCAACGGGGGCCTCCTACGAGCAGTACTTC.

This clonotype was observed a few times. The V call is TRBV20-1, the J call TRBJ2-7, with 8 bases lining up with TRBD2. The J call may be wrong; the DNA end is better matched by TRBJ2-1. The CDR3 has 15 amino acids. Germline V gene sequence: CDR1 DFQATT, CDR2 SNEGSKA (reference sequence). The CDR3 DNA reads TGCAGTGCTAGAGATTCACTAGCGGAGTACAATGAGCAGTTCTTC. Its translation: CSARDSLAEYNEQFF.

The chain employs TRBV27 and TRBJ1-4, with 9 bases identical to TRBD1. This CDR3 is built from 15 residues. From germline, CDR1 is MNHEY and CDR2 SMNVEV (reference sequence). V lost 5 bases to trimming and J lost 6 bases; unmatched junction nucleotides: 7. DNA for the CDR3: TGTGCCAGCAGTCCCGGGACAGGGACGGATGAAAAACTGTTTTTT. Protein sequence: CASSPGTGTDEKLFF. Looking up the rest from reference TRBV27 and TRBJ1-4 gives the full variable domain: EAQVTQNPRYLITVTGKKLTVTCSQNMNHEYMSWYRQDPGLGLRQIYYSMNVEVTDKGDVPEGYKVSRKEKRNFPLILESPSPNQTSLYFCASSPGTGTDEKLFFGSGTQLSVL.

This clonotype was counted only a few times. The chain couples TRBV9 to TRBJ1-1; D remains ambiguous. The V gene lost 3 bases and the J gene lost 0 bases, with 6 bases spanning the gap. Germline assignment: CDR1 SGDLS and CDR2 YYNGEE. This CDR3 region has 13 residues. This CDR3 reads CASSAQLNTEAFF. Here the CDR3 DNA reads TGTGCCAGCAGCGCACAGCTGAACACTGAAGCTTTCTTT.

The genes are TRBV20-1 and TRBJ1-2; no definite D call. CDR1 is DFQATT and CDR2 is SNEGSKA in the germline V gene (reference sequence). CDR3 length: 10 residues. V shed 6 bases and J shed 8 bases, with 10 bases lying between them. Written as DNA, the CDR3 is TGCAGTGCCCCCGTGGGAGGCTACACCTTC. It specifies CSAPVGGYTF.

This clonotype was found a few times. The chain employs TRBV9 and TRBJ2-7; D might be TRBD1 or TRBD2, each matching 5 bases. With 3 bases removed from V and 4 bases from J, the gap between germline ends came to 14 bases. This CDR3 spans 14 amino acids. CDR1 is SGDLS and CDR2 is YYNGEE in the germline V gene. As DNA, the CDR3 is TGTGCCAGCAGCGACCAGGGAGCAGGGTACGAGCAGTACTTC. Translating gives CASSDQGAGYEQYF.

This clonotype has just a few counts. This chain connects TRBV29-1 to TRBJ1-2; 8 bases line up with TRBD1. Germline V gives CDR1 SQVTM, CDR2 ANQGSEA. V dropped 5 bases and J dropped 8; count of bases not matched to a gene: 1. There are 10 residues in the CDR3. CDR3 coding DNA: TGCAGCGTTACAGGGGGGGGCTACACCTTC. It codes for CSVTGGGYTF.

This clonotype showed up just a few times. The V and J genes are TRBV5-6 and TRBJ1-1; possibly TRBD1 for D (5 bases). V lost 2 bases to trimming and J lost 3 bases, with 14 bases between them. The V gene's germline CDR1 is SGHDT and CDR2 YYEEEE. The CDR3 contains 15 residues. CDR3 amino acids: CASSFSGVEDTEAFF. The CDR3 coding sequence is TGTGCCAGCAGCTTCTCGGGGGTGGAGGACACTGAAGCTTTCTTT.

V is TRBV15 and J is TRBJ2-4; 10 nucleotides agree with TRBD1. The trim removed 6 bases at V and 1 base at J, leaving 6 bases unmatched. The V gene's germline CDR1 is LNHNV and CDR2 YYDKDF (reference sequence). The CDR3 length is 16 residues. The CDR3 nucleotides read TGTGCCACCAGTCCTCCGGGACAGGGGGCCAAAAACATTCAGTACTTC. Translating it yields CATSPPGQGAKNIQYF.

This clonotype has a handful of counts. V usage is TRBV6-2 or TRBV6-3 and J usage is TRBJ2-7, with 7 bases lining up with TRBD1. J gave up 8 bases and V 5 bases, and 12 bases lay outside the gene matches. The germline V gene encodes CDR1 MNHEY and CDR2 SVGEGT. The CDR3 loop spans 14 amino acids. CDR3 sequence: CASSDPRQGDKQYF. The CDR3 DNA sequence: TGTGCCAGCAGTGACCCGAGACAGGGAGACAAGCAGTACTTC.

The chain links TRBV29-1 to TRBJ1-1; tentatively, D is TRBD1 (6 bases). Per the germline V gene, CDR1 is SQVTM and CDR2 is ANQGSEA. The CDR3 length is 14 residues. Between the trimmed V and J ends, which lost 4 bases and 0 bases, there was a span of 12 bases. The CDR3 protein is CSVARGHLNTEAFF. For the CDR3, the DNA is TGCAGCGTTGCGAGGGGACACTTGAACACTGAAGCTTTCTTT. Variable domain in full (rest from reference TRBV29-1 and TRBJ1-1): SAVISQKPSRDICQRGTSLTIQCQVDSQVTMMFWYRQQPGQSLTLIATANQGSEATYESGFVIDKFPISRPNLTFSTLTVSNMSPEDSSIYLCSVARGHLNTEAFFGQGTRLTVV.

This clonotype was found a few times. The CDR3, as DNA: TGTGCCAGCAGCTTCGGGGACAGAGATCAAGAGACCCAGTACTTC. Protein: CASSFGDRDQETQYF. The chain has TRBV11-2 and TRBJ2-5; TRBD1 matches 7 bases. Per germline, CDR1 SGHAT and CDR2 FQNNGV. The CDR3 spans 15 residues. The ends lost 3 bases at V and 2 bases at J; junction bases unmatched: 6. Complete variable domain (other parts from reference TRBV11-2 and TRBJ2-5): EAGVAQSPRYKIIEKRQSVAFWCNPISGHATLYWYQQILGQGPKLLIQFQNNGVVDDSQLPKDRFSAERLKGVDSTLKIQPAKLEDSAVYLCASSFGDRDQETQYFGPGTRLLVL.

This clonotype appeared once. The chain is built from TRBV6-5 and TRBJ2-1; 7 bases map to TRBD2. The CDR3 extends over 13 amino acids. Per the germline V gene, CDR1 is MNHEY and CDR2 is SVGAGI. V shed 10 bases and J 3 bases; nucleotides not matched to a gene: 6. CDR3 in amino acids: CATRTSFYNEQFF. The DNA of the CDR3 is TGTGCCACCAGGACTAGTTTCTACAATGAGCAGTTCTTC.

This clonotype has just a few counts. The V and J genes are TRBV20-1 and TRBJ2-1; 9 nucleotides agree with TRBD1. The DNA end favors TRBJ2-5, so the J call may be wrong. Germline CDR1 is DFQATT and CDR2 is SNEGSKA (reference sequence). This CDR3 is built from 13 residues. The DNA of the CDR3 is TGCAGTGCTCCCTCGACAGGGGGAGAGACCCAGTACTTC. Its protein product is CSAPSTGGETQYF.

The chain couples TRBV7-8 to TRBJ2-5, with D possibly being TRBD2 (6 bases). The CDR3 covers 16 residues. V lost 4 bases, J lost 5 bases, and 20 bases lay in between. CDR1 is SGHVS, CDR2 FQNEAQ, per germline. CDR3 protein: CASSSRDGDFPETQYF. The CDR3 DNA follows: TGTGCCAGCAGCTCAAGGGATGGGGACTTTCCGGAGACCCAGTACTTC.

This clonotype turned up a few times. The rearrangement uses TRBV7-2 and TRBJ2-5; 10 nucleotides match TRBD2. Gene TRBJ2-1 matches the end of the DNA better, so the J call may be wrong. This CDR3 region has 13 residues. CDR1 and CDR2 (germline): SGHTA, FQGNSA. The CDR3 reads CASRLAGDHEQFF. For the CDR3, the DNA is TGTGCCAGCAGGCTAGCGGGAGATCATGAGCAGTTCTTC.

V is TRBV7-9 and J is TRBJ2-3; 7 bases map to TRBD1. Germline loops: CDR1 SEHNR, CDR2 FQNEAQ (reference sequence). Trimming at V came to 1 base and at J to 3 bases, leaving 10 bases not matched to a gene. The CDR3 length is 17 residues. DNA of the CDR3: TGTGCCAGCAGCTTAGGCCGAGGGGGCGTGATTACAGATACGCAGTATTTT. Residues: CASSLGRGGVITDTQYF.

The chain uses TRBV20-1 and TRBJ1-4; D gene ambiguous. This CDR3 is built from 11 residues. The ends were cut back, 6 bases at V and 7 bases at J, with 9 bases in the middle. The germline gives CDR1 DFQATT, CDR2 SNEGSKA (reference sequence). The CDR3: CSAIYGEKLFF. CDR3 coding DNA: TGCAGTGCGATATACGGTGAAAAACTGTTTTTT.